This TCR beta chain is from a study of blood T cell repertoires in COVID-19. Study summary: Both acute and convalescent COVID-19 samples were obtained from the United States, Italy and Spain.

Profiling relied on immunoSEQ multiplex PCR, and the TCRdb table lists in-frame clones only, not all of them. Found here are some 64,000 clones, roughly 79% of them singletons; the top ten hold roughly 6.3%. The V segment lost 5 bases and the J segment 6 bases; nucleotides outside the gene matches: 6. There are 13 residues in the CDR3. Per the germline V gene, CDR1 is MNHEY and CDR2 is SMNVEV (reference sequence). Sequencing was performed on peripheral blood. The sequence came from a woman aged 55 to 70 with acute or convalescent COVID-19. The genes are TRBV27 and TRBJ1-2, with 7 nucleotides matching TRBD1. CDR3 sequence (DNA): TGTGCCAGCAGTCCTACACAGGGGAATGGCTACACCTTC. It codes for CASSPTQGNGYTF.